These T cell receptor beta chains were read from a single sample in a study of T cells in Graves' hyperthyroidism and ophthalmopathy. TCRdb re-derived calls from the multiplex PCR reads in MiXCR, one entry per CDR3 protein. The sample carries a few hundred thousand distinct CDR3 sequences, approximately 19% recorded once. The sample was blood. All receptors derive from a woman aged 18-35 years with Graves' hyperthyroidism. The CDR3 runs from the conserved cysteine through the conserved F or W. D genes are given only for firm matches. Clone size is not always given. Where it is, it says once, few, many or a class for expanded clones.

cdr3_nt	cdr3_aa	v_call	j_call	cdr3_length	clone_size	d_call
TGTGCCAGCACCACCAGCGGGCGGGACACCGGGGAGCTGTTTTTT	CASTTSGRDTGELFF	TRBV12-3/TRBV12-4	TRBJ2-2	15	.	.
TGTGCCAGCAGCCCCAGGCCCGGGGATTGGACCGGGGAGCTGTTTTTT	CASSPRPGDWTGELFF	TRBV27	TRBJ2-2	16	many	.
TGTGCCAGCAGTTTATCACCGGTATTCGGTCAGCCCCAGCATTTT	CASSLSPVFGQPQHF	TRBV27	TRBJ1-5	15	many	.
TGTGCCAGCAGCTTAGTGCCGGGTCGAGGTGGGAGGGCTGAAGCTTTCTTT	CASSLVPGRGGRAEAFF	TRBV11-1	TRBJ1-1	17	many	.
TGCGCCAGCAGCTTGCTGGCAGGGTATGACTACGAGCAGTACTTC	CASSLLAGYDYEQYF	TRBV5-1	TRBJ2-7	15	.	.
TGCAGTGCCACGGGGAAACTAGCGGGGGGTGAAGATACGCAGTATTTT	CSATGKLAGGEDTQYF	TRBV20-1	TRBJ2-3	16	.	TRBD2
TGTGCCACCCGACGGTGGGAATTTTATAGCAATCAGCCCCAGCATTTT	CATRRWEFYSNQPQHF	TRBV6-1	TRBJ1-5	16	many	.
TGCAGCGTTGTGGAGGGGCATCGCTACGAGCAGTACTTC	CSVVEGHRYEQYF	TRBV29-1	TRBJ2-7	13	many	.
TGTGCCATCAGTGAGTCCAGCGGGGGGGCGACAGATACGCAGTATTTT	CAISESSGGATDTQYF	TRBV10-3	TRBJ2-3	16	many	TRBD2
TGTGCCAGCGGGAATACAGGGGGGTACACTGAAGCTTTCTTT	CASGNTGGYTEAFF	TRBV3-1	TRBJ1-1	14	few	TRBD1
TGTGCCACCAGCAGGGAGACGGTGGTCTTAAATGGCTACACCTTC	CATSRETVVLNGYTF	TRBV15	TRBJ1-2	15	many	.
TGTGCCAGCAGTTTAGCGGTCGGGGCACGGGTAGGCTATGGCTACACCTTC	CASSLAVGARVGYGYTF	TRBV27	TRBJ1-2	17	few	.
TGTGCCAGCAGATTAACAGTAGATCGCCACCCAAAAGAGACCCAGTACTTC	CASRLTVDRHPKETQYF	TRBV7-8	TRBJ2-5	17	many	.
TGTGCCATCAGTGAACTCACAGGGTTGAGCGGCTACACCTTC	CAISELTGLSGYTF	TRBV10-3	TRBJ1-2	14	many	.
TGCGCCAGCAGCTCGAGGGGGGCGGGAGGATTCGACGAGCAGTACTTC	CASSSRGAGGFDEQYF	TRBV5-1	TRBJ2-7	16	many	TRBD2
TGTGCCAGTAAAATCCGGACAGGGGGCGACTATGGCTACACCTTC	CASKIRTGGDYGYTF	TRBV19	TRBJ1-2	15	few	TRBD1
TGTGCCTGGAGTCCCGGACTAGCGGGGGCCAAACAAGAGACCCAGTACTTC	CAWSPGLAGAKQETQYF	TRBV30	TRBJ2-5	17	few	TRBD2
TGTGCCACCAGCAGACGCCCGGGACACATATATTTT	CATSRRPGHIYF	TRBV15	TRBJ1-3	12	many	.
TGTGCCAGCAGTGCAAGGACAGGGGGTGTCTATGGCTACACCTTC	CASSARTGGVYGYTF	TRBV2	TRBJ1-2	15	many	TRBD1
TGTGCCAGCAGCTTAAGCGAGCAAGAGACCCAGTACTTC	CASSLSEQETQYF	TRBV11-1	TRBJ2-5	13	many	.
TGTGCCAGCAGCCGCCGGTCCTCGGGGGACACCGGGGAGCTGTTTTTT	CASSRRSSGDTGELFF	TRBV11-2	TRBJ2-2	16	many	.
TGTGCCAGCAGCCTAGAGGCCCTTAACTATGGCTACACCTTC	CASSLEALNYGYTF	TRBV7-8	TRBJ1-2	14	.	.
TGCGCCAGCAGCCAAGAGCCCAGCATTAGCAATCAGCCCCAGCATTTT	CASSQEPSISNQPQHF	TRBV4-1	TRBJ1-5	16	.	.
TGTGCCACCAGCAGAGATCCCAGCGACACCGGGGAGCTGTTTTTT	CATSRDPSDTGELFF	TRBV15	TRBJ2-2	15	.	.
TGTGCCAGCAGTCCCGCCCAGGGCGGGGAGCTGTTTTTT	CASSPAQGGELFF	TRBV12-3/TRBV12-4	TRBJ2-2	13	.	.
TGTGCCAGCAGCTTAGGTCTAGCGGGGGGGGACGAGCAGTACTTC	CASSLGLAGGDEQYF	TRBV11-2	TRBJ2-7	15	many	TRBD2
TGCGCCAGCAGCCTCGGCCCTGAGCAGTACTTC	CASSLGPEQYF	TRBV5-1	TRBJ2-7	11	many	.
TGTGCCAGCAGCTTGCCGGGACAGGGGTCGAACACTGAAGCTTTCTTT	CASSLPGQGSNTEAFF	TRBV7-8	TRBJ1-1	16	.	TRBD1
TGTGCCAGCAGCCAACCCTCGACAGGGGCGAACATTCAGTACTTC	CASSQPSTGANIQYF	TRBV4-2	TRBJ2-4	15	few	TRBD1
TGTGCCAGCAGTTACTCGTACAGCACACAAGAGACCCAGTACTTC	CASSYSYSTQETQYF	TRBV6-2/TRBV6-3	TRBJ2-5	15	.	.
TGTGCCAGCAGCCCCCCCGCGGGCCCCACTGAAGCTTTCTTT	CASSPPAGPTEAFF	TRBV28	TRBJ1-1	14	few	.
TGTGCCAGCAGTGTCCGGACAGGGCAGCAGGGGACTGAAGCTTTCTTT	CASSVRTGQQGTEAFF	TRBV2	TRBJ1-1	16	many	TRBD1
TGTGCCAGCACCCCCGGGACAGGGATCTACGAGCAGTACTTC	CASTPGTGIYEQYF	TRBV6-1	TRBJ2-7	14	many	TRBD1
TGTGCCAGCACCGTGGGGCAGGGCCGAGAGACCCAGTACTTC	CASTVGQGRETQYF	TRBV12-3/TRBV12-4	TRBJ2-5	14	many	.
TGCAGTGCTAGTCGGGGCCAGAACACTGAAGCTTTCTTT	CSASRGQNTEAFF	TRBV20-1	TRBJ1-1	13	many	.
TGTGCCAGCAGACCCGAGGGACTAGCGGGGACCTACGAGCAGTACTTC	CASRPEGLAGTYEQYF	TRBV6-2/TRBV6-3	TRBJ2-7	16	many	TRBD2
TGTGCCAGCTCATGGACAGGTGTGAGCGAGCAGTACTTC	CASSWTGVSEQYF	TRBV11-2	TRBJ2-7	13	.	TRBD1
TGTGCCAGCAGCTTAGGGACAGGGTACCCCTACGAGCAGTACTTC	CASSLGTGYPYEQYF	TRBV7-8	TRBJ2-7	15	many	TRBD1
TGTGCCAGCAGTTCCGAGGGGGTGTCGGACGAGCAGTACTTC	CASSSEGVSDEQYF	TRBV28	TRBJ2-7	14	many	.
TGTGCCATCAGTGAGTCGGGGGGCCAAGAGACCCAGTACTTC	CAISESGGQETQYF	TRBV10-3	TRBJ2-5	14	many	.
TGTGCCGCGTCGGATCCTGGAAACACCATATATTTT	CAASDPGNTIYF	TRBV10-3	TRBJ1-3	12	many	.
TGTGCTAGCAGCTTAACGGGACAAAGAGAAGAGACCCAGTACTTC	CASSLTGQREETQYF	TRBV7-7	TRBJ2-5	15	many	.
TGCGCCAGCAGCCAAGTAGGCAGGGGGCGCGGGAACACTGAAGCTTTCTTT	CASSQVGRGRGNTEAFF	TRBV4-1	TRBJ1-1	17	.	TRBD1
TGTGCCAGCAGCATTGACTGGGGCACTGAAGCTTTCTTT	CASSIDWGTEAFF	TRBV7-9	TRBJ1-1	13	many	.
TGTGCCACCAGTGATTTTAAGACCTCCTACGAGCAGTACTTC	CATSDFKTSYEQYF	TRBV24-1	TRBJ2-7	14	few	.
TGTGCCAGCACCCCAGTGAGACCGGGGAGGACTGAAGCTTTCTTT	CASTPVRPGRTEAFF	TRBV6-1	TRBJ1-1	15	many	.
TGTGCCAGCAGCTCGGACAGTTGGAACACTGAAGCTTTCTTT	CASSSDSWNTEAFF	TRBV7-2	TRBJ1-1	14	many	.
TGCAGTGCTCGCGGGGGGGCCTACAATGAGCAGTTCTTC	CSARGGAYNEQFF	TRBV20-1	TRBJ2-1	13	.	TRBD2
TGTGCCAGCAGTTTACAGGAGGGTCTAGAGGAGCGGTGCTTC	CASSLQEGLEERCF	TRBV27	TRBJ2-7	14	.	.
TGTGCCAGCAGCTTAGTTTTAGGCCCGCAGGTTGAAGCTTTCTTT	CASSLVLGPQVEAFF	TRBV7-8	TRBJ1-1	15	.	.